A single sample gave rise to the 17 T cell receptor beta chains below, sequenced in a study of shared clonotypes between healthy human individuals. Clones were read by immunoSEQ multiplex PCR, and TCRdb kept only the in-frame ones, dropping some. Of roughly 700,000 clones in the sample, 74% were seen once. The sequencing input was memory CD4+ T cells sorted from blood. Stated subset: CD45RA-negative fraction. These receptors came from a woman aged 25 to 39 in good health.

Only a few counts were recorded for this clone. The V and J genes are TRBV13 and TRBJ2-2; D possibly corresponds to TRBD2 (7 bases). The germline V gene encodes CDR1 PRHDT and CDR2 FYEKMQ (reference sequence). CDR3 size: 17 residues. Trimming pared 2 bases from V and 0 bases from J, leaving 13 bases between. The CDR3 reads CASSLQWGGPNTGELFF. In DNA form, the CDR3 reads TGTGCCAGCAGCTTACAATGGGGGGGCCCGAACACCGGGGAGCTGTTTTTT.

The V and J genes are TRBV19 and TRBJ1-2, with 8 bases identical to TRBD1. J was trimmed by 8 bases and V by 4 bases; bases with no gene match: 9. The CDR3 spans 14 residues. Germline CDR1 reads LNHDA; CDR2 reads SQIVND (reference sequence). The CDR3 loop reads CASSTGQGRGGYTF. The CDR3 region has the DNA TGTGCCAGTAGTACCGGACAGGGCAGGGGAGGCTACACCTTC.

The chain is built from TRBV27 and TRBJ1-1; D gene uncertain. Germline CDR1 MNHEY, CDR2 SMNVEV (reference sequence). The CDR3 is made up of 13 amino acids. V dropped 5 bases and J dropped 1 base, with 8 bases sitting between them. The CDR3 DNA reads TGTGCCAGCAGTAGGAGAGAGAACACTGAAGCTTTCTTT. Encoded protein: CASSRRENTEAFF.

As to this clone: Other DNA sequences from this sample encode an identical CDR3 as well. The chain employs TRBV5-1 and TRBJ1-4; 7 bases agree with TRBD1. V was clipped by 3 bases and J by 8 bases; unmatched bases: 7. Germline-derived CDR1 and CDR2 are SGHRS and YFSETQ. The CDR3 spans 14 residues. CDR3 nucleotides: TGCGCCAGCAGCTCCGGGACAGCAAGGGAAAAACTGTTTTTT. Protein: CASSSGTAREKLFF.

The V and J genes are TRBV19 and TRBJ2-2; D call uncertain. In germline, CDR1 is LNHDA, CDR2 SQIVND (reference sequence). This CDR3 comprises 12 residues. Trimming shortened V by 6 bases and J by 5 bases, and 7 bases separated the two germline ends. Here the CDR3 reads CASRVSTGELFF. The CDR3 nucleotides are TGTGCCAGTAGGGTTTCGACCGGGGAGCTGTTTTTT.

This sequence joins TRBV2 and TRBJ2-5; 10 bases are shared with TRBD2. CDR1 SNHLY and CDR2 FYNNEI come from the germline V gene. The CDR3 spans 14 residues. J lost 5 bases, V lost 8 bases, and 8 bases had no gene match. CDR3 protein: CASSRLAGEETQYF. For the CDR3, the DNA is TGTGCCAGCTCCCGCCTAGCGGGAGAGGAGACCCAGTACTTC.

The gene calls are TRBV5-1 and TRBJ2-2; a possible D gene is TRBD2 (8 bases). In germline, CDR1 is SGHRS, CDR2 YFSETQ. This CDR3 has 15 residues. Between the trimmed V and J ends, which lost 0 bases and 8 bases, there was a span of 14 bases. This chain's CDR3 is CASSLAVAGQGELFF. DNA of the CDR3: TGCGCCAGCAGCTTGGCGGTAGCGGGACAGGGGGAGCTGTTTTTT. The variable domain in full, completed from reference TRBV5-1 and TRBJ2-2, reads KAGVTQTPRYLIKTRGQQVTLSCSPISGHRSVSWYQQTPGQGLQFLFEYFSETQRNKGNFPGRFSGRQFSNSRSEMNVSTLELGDSALYLCASSLAVAGQGELFFGEGSRLTVL.

This clone appeared a single time. V usage is TRBV7-9 and J usage is TRBJ2-1, with unresolved D. The V gene's germline CDR1 is SEHNR and CDR2 FQNEAQ (reference sequence). The V and J ends lost 7 bases and 5 bases respectively, with 18 bases between them. The CDR3 contains 15 residues. CDR3 in DNA: TGTGCCAGCAACCGAGGCGCTGCTATAGACAATGAGCAGTTCTTC. Its translation is CASNRGAAIDNEQFF.

This clone was detected ten times or more. The rearrangement joins TRBV6-1 to TRBJ1-2, with 7 positions matching TRBD1. J lost 1 base, V lost 6 bases, and 2 bases had no gene match. The CDR3 length is 13 residues. From germline, CDR1 is MNHNS and CDR2 SASEGT. The CDR3 reads CASSRDSNYGYTF. CDR3 DNA: TGTGCCAGCAGCCGGGACAGTAACTATGGCTACACCTTC.

The chain carries TRBV28 and TRBJ2-3; D gene uncertain. The CDR3 runs to 11 residues. The V and J ends lost 8 bases and 3 bases respectively, with 6 bases between them. The germline CDR1 and CDR2 sequences are MDHEN and SYDVKM. CDR3 nucleotide sequence: TGTGCCAGCGGGTCAACAGATACGCAGTATTTT. Translating gives CASGSTDTQYF.

The CDR3 sequence: CASSYSGREAFF. The DNA of the CDR3 is TGTGCCAGCAGTTACTCGGGGCGGGAAGCTTTCTTT. This chain links TRBV6-5 with TRBJ1-1; weak D call: TRBD1 (5 bases). This CDR3 contains 12 residues. Germline CDR1 MNHEY, CDR2 SVGAGI. With 0 bases removed from V and 8 bases from J, the gap between germline ends came to 7 bases.

The chain employs TRBV19 and TRBJ1-2, with 7 bases that match TRBD1. This CDR3 has 16 amino acids. Germline V lookup: CDR1 LNHDA, CDR2 SQIVND (reference sequence). V lost 5 bases and J lost 4; bases outside the gene matches: 13. In DNA, the CDR3 is TGTGCCAGTAGTCCGGGGACAGCCCTAAATGCCTATGGCTACACCTTC. Its translation: CASSPGTALNAYGYTF. The full variable domain, its missing parts supplied by reference TRBV19 and TRBJ1-2, is DGGITQSPKYLFRKEGQNVTLSCEQNLNHDAMYWYRQDPGQGLRLIYYSQIVNDFQKGDIAEGYSVSREKKESFPLTVTSAQKNPTAFYLCASSPGTALNAYGYTFGSGTRLTVV.

The chain uses TRBV5-8 and TRBJ1-5; D gene ambiguous. Germline values: CDR1 SGHTS, CDR2 YDEGEE. V was cut by 4 bases and J by 0 bases, with 11 bases left in between. This CDR3 region has 15 residues. The CDR3 loop reads CASSPGIHSNQPQHF. The CDR3 coding sequence is TGTGCCAGCAGCCCCGGGATCCATAGCAATCAGCCCCAGCATTTT.

The chain has TRBV19 and TRBJ2-7, with D possibly matching TRBD1 (5 bases). The germline V gene has CDR1 LNHDA and CDR2 SQIVND (reference sequence). The V end lost 5 bases, the J end lost 4 bases, and 15 bases lay between the germline ends. The CDR3 extends over 14 amino acids. CDR3 sequence: CASSPGQDKYEQYF. CDR3 DNA sequence: TGTGCCAGTAGTCCAGGGCAGGACAAGTACGAGCAGTACTTC.

The chain combines TRBV19 with TRBJ2-7; 9 bases match TRBD2. The CDR3 sequence is 15 residues long. Germline CDR1 is LNHDA and CDR2 is SQIVND (reference sequence). J lost 3 bases, V lost 3 bases, and 6 bases had no gene match. This CDR3 reads CASSILAGGGYEQYF. The CDR3 region has the DNA TGTGCCAGTAGTATCCTCGCGGGAGGGGGCTACGAGCAGTACTTC.

This chain uses TRBV5-1 with TRBJ2-5, with 13 bases fitting TRBD2. The CDR3 is 16 residues long. V was clipped by 4 bases and J by 5 bases; unmatched bases: 8. CDR1 is SGHRS, CDR2 YFSETQ, per germline. The CDR3 loop is CASSPGLAGTLETQYF. In DNA form, the CDR3 reads TGCGCCAGCAGCCCGGGACTAGCGGGAACCCTGGAGACCCAGTACTTC.

This clone was observed once. The chain has TRBV5-1 and TRBJ1-5; no clear D. This CDR3 region has 17 residues. The ends were cut back, 0 bases at V and 1 base at J, with 14 bases in the middle. CDR1 is SGHRS, CDR2 YFSETQ, per germline. The CDR3: CASSLAGLGGSNQPQHF. In DNA form, the CDR3 reads TGCGCCAGCAGCTTGGCCGGACTTGGAGGGAGCAATCAGCCCCAGCATTTT.